A single sample gave rise to the 3 T cell receptor beta chains below, sequenced in a study of shared clonotypes between healthy human individuals. Here immunoSEQ multiplex PCR was the method, and the copy in TCRdb shows in-frame clones only, minus some. The data hold a few hundred thousand clones, with more than 60% observed a single time. The sample consisted of memory CD4+ T cells sorted from blood. Sample subset: CD45RA-negative fraction. The receptors were sampled from a man aged 30 to 45 in good health.

This clone is a singleton in its sample. The V and J genes are TRBV2 and TRBJ1-2; D call uncertain. The germline CDR1 and CDR2 sequences are SNHLY and FYNNEI. V lost 10 bases to trimming and J lost 8 bases, with 20 bases between them. The CDR3 covers 13 residues. Here the CDR3 reads CATKRAEARGYTF. CDR3 bases: TGTGCCACCAAGAGGGCGGAGGCGCGCGGCTACACCTTC.

The chain joins TRBV6-5 to TRBJ2-1, with D perhaps given as TRBD1 or TRBD2 (5 bases each). CDR1 MNHEY and CDR2 SVGAGI come from the germline V gene. CDR3 length equals 14 residues. The germline V and J ends were trimmed by 5 bases and 2 bases, with 10 bases remaining between them. CDR3 nucleotides: TGTGCCAGCAGTCGAGGGGTAACCTACAATGAGCAGTTCTTC. Amino acid sequence: CASSRGVTYNEQFF.

The genes are TRBV10-2 and TRBJ2-6; D call uncertain. The CDR3 contains 14 residues. Trimming removed 4 bases at V and 1 base at J, with 5 bases between. Germline CDR1 WSHSY, CDR2 SAAADI. CDR3 coding DNA: TGCGCCAGCAGTGTGGCTTCTGGGGCCAACGTCCTGACTTTC. Its protein product is CASSVASGANVLTF.